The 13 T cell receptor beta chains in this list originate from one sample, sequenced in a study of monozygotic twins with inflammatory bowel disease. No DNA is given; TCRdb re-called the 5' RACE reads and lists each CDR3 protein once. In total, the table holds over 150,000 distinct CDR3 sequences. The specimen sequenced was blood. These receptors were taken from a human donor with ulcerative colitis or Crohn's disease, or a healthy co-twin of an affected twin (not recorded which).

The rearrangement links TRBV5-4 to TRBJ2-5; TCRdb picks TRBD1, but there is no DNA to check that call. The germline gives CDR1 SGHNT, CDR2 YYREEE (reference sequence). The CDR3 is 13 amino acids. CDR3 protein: CASSLPEPETQYF.

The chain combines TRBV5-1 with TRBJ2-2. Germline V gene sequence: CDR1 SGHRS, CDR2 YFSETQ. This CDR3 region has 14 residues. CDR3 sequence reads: CASSLVANTGELFF.

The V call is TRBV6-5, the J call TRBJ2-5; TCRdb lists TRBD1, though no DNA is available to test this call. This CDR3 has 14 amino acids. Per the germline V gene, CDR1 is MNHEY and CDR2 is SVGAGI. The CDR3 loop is CASSLGGKGETQYF.

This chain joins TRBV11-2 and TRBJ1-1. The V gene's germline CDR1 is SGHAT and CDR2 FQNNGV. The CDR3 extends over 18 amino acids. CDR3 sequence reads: CASSWRELGVSVNTEAFF. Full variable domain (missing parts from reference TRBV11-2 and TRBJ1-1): EAGVAQSPRYKIIEKRQSVAFWCNPISGHATLYWYQQILGQGPKLLIQFQNNGVVDDSQLPKDRFSAERLKGVDSTLKIQPAKLEDSAVYLCASSWRELGVSVNTEAFFGQGTRLTVV.

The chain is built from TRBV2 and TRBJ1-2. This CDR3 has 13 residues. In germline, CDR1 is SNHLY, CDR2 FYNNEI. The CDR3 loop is CASSEGRQGSYTF. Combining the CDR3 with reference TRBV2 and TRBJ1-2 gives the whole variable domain EPEVTQTPSHQVTQMGQEVILRCVPISNHLYFYWYRQILGQKVEFLVSFYNNEISEKSEIFDDQFSVERPDGSNFTLKIRSTKLEDSAMYFCASSEGRQGSYTFGSGTRLTVV.

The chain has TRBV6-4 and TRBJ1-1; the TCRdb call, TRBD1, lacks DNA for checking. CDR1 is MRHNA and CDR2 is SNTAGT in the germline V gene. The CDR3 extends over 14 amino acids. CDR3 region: CASSQTGDDTEAFF.

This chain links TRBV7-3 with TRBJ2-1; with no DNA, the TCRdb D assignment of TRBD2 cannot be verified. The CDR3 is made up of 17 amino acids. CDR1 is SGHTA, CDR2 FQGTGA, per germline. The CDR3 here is CASSSTGTSGRHNEQFF.

The CDR3 sequence is CASSLSFNTDTQYF. The chain joins TRBV11-2 to TRBJ2-3. The CDR3 covers 14 residues. Germline loops: CDR1 SGHAT, CDR2 FQNNGV.

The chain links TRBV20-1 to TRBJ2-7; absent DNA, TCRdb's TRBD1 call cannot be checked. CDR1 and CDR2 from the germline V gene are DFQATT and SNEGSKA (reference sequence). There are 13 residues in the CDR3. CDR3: CSATGDTWYEQYF.

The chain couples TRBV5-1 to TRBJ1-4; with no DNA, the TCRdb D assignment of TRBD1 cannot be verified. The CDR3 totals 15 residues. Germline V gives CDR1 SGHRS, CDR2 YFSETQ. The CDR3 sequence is CASSPRPGGDEKLFF.

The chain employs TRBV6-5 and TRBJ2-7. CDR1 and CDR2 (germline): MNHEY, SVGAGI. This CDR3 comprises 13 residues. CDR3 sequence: CASSYAPPYEQYF.

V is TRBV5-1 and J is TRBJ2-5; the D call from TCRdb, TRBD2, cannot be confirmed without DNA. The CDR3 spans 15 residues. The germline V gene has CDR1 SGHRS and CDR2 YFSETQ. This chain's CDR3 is CASSPLAGPEETQYF.

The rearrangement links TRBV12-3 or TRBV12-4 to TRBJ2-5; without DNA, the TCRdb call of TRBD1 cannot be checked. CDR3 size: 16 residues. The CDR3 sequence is CASSSPDRESMETQYF.